The next 24 T cell receptor beta chains were all read from a single sample in a study of beta chain features in type 1 diabetes. The whole isolated RNA underwent reverse transcription, so sequencing captured expressed TCRB transcripts. Assay: immunoSEQ multiplex PCR; the TCRdb copy retains only in-frame clones and omits some. The table shows about 330,000 clones, with 8% to 13% occurring only once. The sample taken for sequencing was naive CD4+ T cells from blood. The receptors were sampled from a woman under 40 in good health.

The chain combines TRBV15 with TRBJ2-1; 7 bases line up with TRBD2. Germline V gives CDR1 LNHNV, CDR2 YYDKDF (reference sequence). The junction had 7 bases not matched to a gene; V was cut back by 0 bases and J by 8 bases. CDR3 size: 15 residues. CDR3 nucleotides: TGTGCCACCAGCAGAGATCGGGGAGGGAGGGATGAGCAGTTCTTC. Translated: CATSRDRGGRDEQFF.

The chain recombines TRBV7-8 with TRBJ2-1; 10 nucleotides match TRBD1. Germline-derived CDR1 and CDR2 are SGHVS and FQNEAQ. There are 16 residues in the CDR3. The J segment lost 4 bases and the V segment lost 6 bases, leaving 9 bases of the junction unmatched. CDR3 protein: CASRRTGTGAYNEQFF. The CDR3, as DNA: TGTGCCAGCAGAAGAACGGGGACAGGGGCATACAATGAGCAGTTCTTC.

V gene TRBV28 combines with J gene TRBJ1-2; 8 bases fit TRBD1. CDR1 MDHEN and CDR2 SYDVKM come from the germline V gene. V lost 5 bases, J lost 7 bases, and 6 bases stayed unmatched. The CDR3 has 13 residues. The CDR3 loop reads CASSNTGGGGYTF. The CDR3 DNA sequence: TGTGCCAGCAGTAATACAGGGGGAGGTGGCTACACCTTC.

J is TRBJ2-7 and V is TRBV7-2; 8 bases fit TRBD2. The germline V gene has CDR1 SGHTA and CDR2 FQGNSA. The trim removed 5 bases at V and 4 bases at J, leaving 7 bases unmatched. CDR3 length equals 14 residues. CDR3 sequence reads: CASSALAGSYEQYF. Written as DNA, the CDR3 is TGTGCCAGCAGCGCCCTAGCGGGTTCGTACGAGCAGTACTTC.

V usage is TRBV2 and J usage is TRBJ1-2, with TRBD1 identical over 12 bases. CDR1 is SNHLY, CDR2 FYNNEI, per germline. Trimming cost V 6 bases and J 8 bases; bases outside gene matches: 7. The CDR3 has 14 residues. CDR3 sequence: CASRGDRGPKGYTF. As DNA, the CDR3 is TGTGCCAGCAGAGGGGACAGGGGGCCGAAGGGCTACACCTTC.

This clone was observed once. DNA of the CDR3: TGTGCCAGCCGGGACACTCCCTCCTACGAGCAGTACTTC. Encoded protein: CASRDTPSYEQYF. The chain joins TRBV19 to TRBJ2-7, with D maybe TRBD1 (6 bases). There are 13 residues in the CDR3. V dropped 9 bases and J dropped 0 bases, with 12 bases sitting between them. Germline V CDR1 and CDR2: LNHDA, SQIVND (reference sequence). Filled out from reference TRBV19 and TRBJ2-7, the complete variable domain reads DGGITQSPKYLFRKEGQNVTLSCEQNLNHDAMYWYRQDPGQGLRLIYYSQIVNDFQKGDIAEGYSVSREKKESFPLTVTSAQKNPTAFYLCASRDTPSYEQYFGPGTRLTVT.

J is TRBJ2-1 and V is TRBV6-5; no firm D call. The CDR3 is 14 residues long. V dropped 2 bases and J dropped 4 bases, with 9 bases sitting between them. Germline assignment: CDR1 MNHEY and CDR2 SVGAGI. The CDR3 sequence is CASSYSNTYNEQFF. The CDR3 nucleotides read TGTGCCAGCAGTTACAGTAATACTTACAATGAGCAGTTCTTC.

The genes are TRBV7-3 and TRBJ2-7; 12 nucleotides line up with TRBD1. V lost 6 bases to trimming and J lost 3 bases; unmatched junction nucleotides: 6. Per the germline V gene, CDR1 is SGHTA and CDR2 is FQGTGA. This CDR3 comprises 15 residues. Here the CDR3 reads CASSAGTGGIYEQYF. CDR3 DNA sequence: TGTGCCAGCAGTGCCGGGACAGGGGGCATCTACGAGCAGTACTTC.

In its sample, this clone was seen a few times. The rearrangement links TRBV9 to TRBJ2-7, with 10 bases aligning to TRBD1. V trimming: 3 bases; J trimming: 2 bases; junction bases outside the gene matches: 5. CDR3 length equals 15 residues. In germline, CDR1 is SGDLS, CDR2 YYNGEE. CDR3 coding DNA: TGTGCCAGCAGCGGATCCGGGACAGGGGCCTACGAGCAGTACTTC. This translates into CASSGSGTGAYEQYF.

This CDR3 is CASSPPSAANYGYTF. The CDR3 nucleotides read TGTGCCAGCTCACCACCTTCCGCGGCAAACTATGGCTACACCTTC. V is TRBV18 and J is TRBJ1-2; D is uncertain. The CDR3 loop spans 15 amino acids. CDR1 is KGHSH and CDR2 is LQKENI in the germline V gene. Trimming cost V 0 bases and J 2 bases, with 10 bases left between them.

The chain couples TRBV21-1 to TRBJ2-7; the table's TRBD2 call for D was not verified on the DNA. TRBV21-1 represents a pseudogene. The CDR3 consists of 17 residues. CDR3 residues: CASSKGRLAGGTYEQYF. The CDR3 DNA is TGTGCCAGCAGCAAAGGGCGGCTAGCGGGAGGCACCTACGAGCAGTACTTC.

This chain links TRBV15 with TRBJ2-1, with D possibly being TRBD2 (7 bases). Trimming took off 1 base at V and 8 bases at J, with 21 bases between the two ends. This CDR3 spans 17 amino acids. The germline V gene encodes CDR1 LNHNV and CDR2 YYDKDF (reference sequence). In nucleotides, the CDR3 is TGTGCCACCAGCAGAGCCCTGAGGGGGGGCCGGGGGGATGAGCAGTTCTTC. Protein sequence: CATSRALRGGRGDEQFF.

This clone came up a few times. This chain links TRBV18 with TRBJ2-3, with 7 bases identical to TRBD1. CDR1 is KGHSH, CDR2 LQKENI, per germline. The CDR3 loop spans 17 amino acids. Trimming removed 4 bases from V and 1 base from J; junction bases left unmatched: 11. This chain's CDR3 is CASSRRPGGARTDTQYF. The CDR3 DNA is TGTGCCAGCTCACGGAGGCCAGGGGGAGCCCGCACAGATACGCAGTATTTT.

V and J are TRBV7-3 and TRBJ2-1, with a possible D match to TRBD1 (5 bases). CDR1 and CDR2 from the germline V gene are SGHTA and FQGTGA. This CDR3 has 13 amino acids. V lost 4 bases and J 5 bases, leaving 9 bases between the germline ends. The CDR3 coding sequence is TGTGCCAGCAGCTATGGGGCAGACAATGAGCAGTTCTTC. The encoded protein is CASSYGADNEQFF. Variable domain in full (rest from reference TRBV7-3 and TRBJ2-1): GAGVSQTPSNKVTEKGKYVELRCDPISGHTALYWYRQSLGQGPEFLIYFQGTGAADDSGLPNDRFFAVRPEGSVSTLKIQRTERGDSAVYLCASSYGADNEQFFGPGTRLTVL.

This clone appeared a few times. The chain carries TRBV4-3 and TRBJ2-3; TRBD2 agrees at 9 bases. J gave up 4 bases and V 1 base, and 3 bases lay outside the gene matches. The CDR3 spans 15 residues. Germline-derived CDR1 and CDR2 are LGHNA and YSLEER. The CDR3 bases are TGCGCCAGCAGCCAAGCAAAGCGGGAGGCAGATACGCAGTATTTT. The encoded protein is CASSQAKREADTQYF.

The gene calls are TRBV4-1 and TRBJ2-3, with D hard to call. The germline V and J ends were trimmed by 1 base and 0 bases, with 8 bases remaining between them. CDR1 MGHRA and CDR2 YSYEKL come from the germline V gene. This CDR3 comprises 15 residues. This CDR3 is CASSQVFSSTDTQYF. CDR3 nucleotides: TGCGCCAGCAGCCAAGTGTTTAGTAGCACAGATACGCAGTATTTT.

Only a few counts were recorded for this clone. This sequence joins TRBV19 and TRBJ1-2; weak D call: TRBD1 (5 bases). CDR1 and CDR2 (germline): LNHDA, SQIVND (reference sequence). Trimming shortened V by 6 bases and J by 2 bases, and 19 bases separated the two germline ends. CDR3 length equals 16 residues. The CDR3: CASRSGDPEGNYGYTF. The CDR3 nucleotides are TGTGCCAGTAGATCGGGGGACCCCGAAGGGAACTATGGCTACACCTTC.

This sequence joins TRBV4-3 and TRBJ2-1, with 13 bases that match TRBD2. The CDR3 sequence is 16 residues long. V was pared by 0 bases and J by 9 bases, with 5 bases of the junction left unmatched. Germline loops: CDR1 LGHNA, CDR2 YSLEER. This CDR3 reads CASSQDVTSGRLEQFF. CDR3 coding DNA: TGCGCCAGCAGCCAAGATGTGACTAGCGGGAGGCTTGAGCAGTTCTTC.

This clone came up a few times. CDR3 residues: CASSFISRAGYTF. For the CDR3, the DNA is TGTGCCAGCAGCTTTATTAGTAGAGCTGGCTACACCTTC. The gene calls are TRBV7-9 and TRBJ1-2; D not resolved. Germline lookup yields CDR1 SEHNR and CDR2 FQNEAQ (reference sequence). The CDR3 loop spans 13 amino acids. V lost 3 bases and J 7 bases, leaving 12 bases between the germline ends.

This clone was seen only a few times. The rearrangement links TRBV11-1 to TRBJ2-5, with a weak D call TRBD2 (6 bases). The CDR3 has 14 residues. V was cut by 5 bases and J by 5 bases, with 15 bases left in between. Germline values: CDR1 SGHAT, CDR2 FQDESV (reference sequence). This CDR3 reads CASSPVAVAETQYF. The CDR3 bases are TGTGCCAGCAGCCCAGTAGCGGTTGCGGAGACCCAGTACTTC. Full variable domain (missing parts from reference TRBV11-1 and TRBJ2-5): EAEVAQSPRYKITEKSQAVAFWCDPISGHATLYWYRQILGQGPELLVQFQDESVVDDSQLPKDRFSAERLKGVDSTLKIQPAELGDSAMYLCASSPVAVAETQYFGPGTRLLVL.

The chain links TRBV5-1 to TRBJ2-7, with 10 bases fitting TRBD2. Germline CDR1 SGHRS, CDR2 YFSETQ. The CDR3 length is 17 residues. V dropped 4 bases and J dropped 1; count of bases not matched to a gene: 11. CDR3 residues: CASSRRASGRESYEQYF. The CDR3 bases are TGCGCCAGCAGCCGGAGGGCTAGCGGGAGAGAGTCCTACGAGCAGTACTTC.

This clone was seen a handful of times. The chain couples TRBV5-1 to TRBJ1-2; the match to TRBD1 covers 7 bases. The length of the CDR3 is 14 residues. Germline CDR1 is SGHRS and CDR2 is YFSETQ. With V trimmed by 4 bases and J by 3 bases, 6 bases remained unmatched. CDR3 region: CASSPDGTDYGYTF. CDR3 DNA sequence: TGCGCCAGCAGCCCCGACGGGACAGACTATGGCTACACCTTC. Full variable domain (remainder filled in from reference TRBV5-1 and TRBJ1-2): KAGVTQTPRYLIKTRGQQVTLSCSPISGHRSVSWYQQTPGQGLQFLFEYFSETQRNKGNFPGRFSGRQFSNSRSEMNVSTLELGDSALYLCASSPDGTDYGYTFGSGTRLTVV.

This rearrangement joins TRBV19 to TRBJ2-7; D may be TRBD2 (6 bases). Trimming shortened V by 7 bases and J by 3 bases, and 16 bases separated the two germline ends. Per germline, CDR1 LNHDA and CDR2 SQIVND (reference sequence). The CDR3 covers 14 residues. CDR3 sequence reads: CASNTRREDYEQYF. CDR3 bases: TGTGCCAGTAACACCAGGAGGGAAGACTACGAGCAGTACTTC.

The J gene is TRBJ2-1, the V gene TRBV29-1; 7 bases map to TRBD1. The germline gives CDR1 SQVTM, CDR2 ANQGSEA. With 0 bases clipped from V and 9 bases from J, the junction kept 14 bases outside the gene matches. The CDR3 has 16 residues. The CDR3: CSVEDPTGTLYGEQFF. DNA of the CDR3: TGCAGCGTTGAAGATCCGACAGGGACCCTCTATGGTGAGCAGTTCTTC.